Listed below are T cell receptor beta chains from one sample, sequenced in a study of cytomegalovirus exposure and HLA in healthy donors. Sequenced by immunoSEQ multiplex PCR; TCRdb stores in-frame clones only, minus some. The data hold some 110,000 clones, with roughly 80% observed a single time. The sample taken for sequencing was PBMCs. Source of these receptors: a woman between 40 and 55 years old in good health and CMV-seropositive. CDR3s include the opening cysteine and the closing phenylalanine or tryptophan. A D gene is named only where the DNA matches it firmly.

CDR3,D,V
CSVSSGISTDTQYF,TRBD2,TRBV29-1
CASSLVGKQAYLPYEQYF,NA,TRBV7-8
CATSRRMAGELFF,NA,TRBV15
CASSLEGETDTQYF,NA,TRBV7-2
CASSQQGWGYTF,TRBD1,TRBV6-5
CSSTLLYEQYF,NA,TRBV7-9
CASSVGGGDYGYTF,NA,TRBV9
CASSSGQGASSPLHF,TRBD1,TRBV6-5
CASSQAILAGDEQFF,TRBD2,TRBV4-1
CASAEGQYLAYEQYF,NA,TRBV2
CASSRGRQETQYF,NA,TRBV5-6
CASSPVGRGYEQYF,NA,TRBV18
CASSIGQGYFVENTEAFF,NA,TRBV19
CASSYHRDRGYGYTF,TRBD1,TRBV7-9
CASSLFPGTDTQYF,NA,TRBV7-9
CASSISRGRNYGYTF,NA,TRBV19
CASSAPSGSFYNEQFF,NA,TRBV5-1
CASSLMRSYGYTF,NA,TRBV28
CASSSNQGTSVYNEQFF,TRBD2,TRBV5-1
CASRTLGQGHEQYF,TRBD1,TRBV27
CASSLGAGGGRGDEQFF,NA,TRBV5-1
CASTRGTRGQPQHF,NA,TRBV2
CASSPSLLDEQYF,NA,TRBV18
CASSSTSGRTTDTQYF,TRBD2,TRBV5-1
CASHDQTSQETQYF,NA,TRBV5-1
CASQGLETQYF,NA,TRBV28
CAGGRTGSASTDTQYF,NA,TRBV28
CAWSRDPTVGDSPLHF,NA,TRBV30
CASSFGERTDTQYF,NA,TRBV6-6
CASSLPTGGNPWYEQYF,TRBD1,TRBV5-1
CASSPLRSRETQYF,NA,TRBV27
CASSFTVATGELFF,NA,TRBV27
CASSRILQGKRSYEQYF,NA,TRBV5-1
CASSFLSGRSYEQYF,TRBD2,TRBV5-4
CASSQTRATGELFF,NA,TRBV4-1
CASAGSGHSYEQYF,TRBD2,TRBV18
CASSFGSLISGNEQFF,NA,TRBV11-3
CASSLEGWAFF,NA,TRBV28
CASSAATGVGDQPQHF,NA,TRBV5-7
CASSSMIAGITDTQYF,TRBD2,TRBV7-8
CASSLSRRGHGNTIYF,TRBD1,TRBV5-1
CANQGGGSYEQYF,TRBD2,TRBV10-3
CASSHYRGDEQYF,TRBD1,TRBV28
CASSLIRTSGYEQYF,TRBD2,TRBV4-1
CASSLAVGAVNSPLHF,NA,TRBV7-2
CASSGGVSGGTDTQYF,NA,TRBV6-1
CASSFRGGITEAFF,NA,TRBV12-1
CASSWEEEQYF,NA,TRBV28
CASSFTQPVTEAFF,NA,TRBV7-9
CASSKAPRPEGSGNTIYF,NA,TRBV21-1
CSVEVWQAGNEQFF,NA,TRBV29-1
CASSKDRGGEQFF,TRBD1,TRBV27
CASSLRWEQGLSYNEQFF,NA,TRBV7-2
CASSPSSGGRADTQYF,TRBD2,TRBV28
CASSLGVSVGNEQFF,NA,TRBV5-1